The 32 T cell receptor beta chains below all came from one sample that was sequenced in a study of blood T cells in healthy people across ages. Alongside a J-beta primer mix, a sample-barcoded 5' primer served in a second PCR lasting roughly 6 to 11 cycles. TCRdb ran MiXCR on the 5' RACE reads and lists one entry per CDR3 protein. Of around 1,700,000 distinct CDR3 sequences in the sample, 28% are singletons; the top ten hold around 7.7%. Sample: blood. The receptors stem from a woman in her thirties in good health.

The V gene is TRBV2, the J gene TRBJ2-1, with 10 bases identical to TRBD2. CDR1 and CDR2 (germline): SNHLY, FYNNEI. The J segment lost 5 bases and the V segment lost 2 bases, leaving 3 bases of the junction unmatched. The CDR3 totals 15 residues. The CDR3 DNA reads TGTGCCAGCAGTGAACTAGCGGGAGTTGACAATGAGCAGTTCTTC. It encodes CASSELAGVDNEQFF.

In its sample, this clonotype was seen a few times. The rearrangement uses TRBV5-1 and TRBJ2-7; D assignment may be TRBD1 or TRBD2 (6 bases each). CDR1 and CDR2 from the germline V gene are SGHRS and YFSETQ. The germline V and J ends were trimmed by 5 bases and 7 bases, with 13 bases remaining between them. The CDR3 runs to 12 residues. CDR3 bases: TGCGCCAGCAGAGGAAGGGGGGTGGAGCAGTACTTC. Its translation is CASRGRGVEQYF.

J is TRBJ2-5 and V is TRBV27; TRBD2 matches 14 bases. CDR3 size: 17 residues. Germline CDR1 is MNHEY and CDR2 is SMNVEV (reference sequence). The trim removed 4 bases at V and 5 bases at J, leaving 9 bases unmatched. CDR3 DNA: TGTGCCAGCAGTTCCCTTGGACTAGCGGGGGGTGAGGAGACCCAGTACTTC. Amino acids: CASSSLGLAGGEETQYF.

As DNA, the CDR3 is TGTGCCAGCAAGGAGCCCCAAGGATCCAATGAGCAGTACTTC. Its translation: CASKEPQGSNEQYF. The genes are TRBV6-2 or TRBV6-3 and TRBJ2-1; D call uncertain. Gene TRBJ2-7 matches the end of the DNA better, so the J call may be wrong. The V gene's germline CDR1 is MNHEY and CDR2 SVGEGT. The CDR3 covers 14 residues.

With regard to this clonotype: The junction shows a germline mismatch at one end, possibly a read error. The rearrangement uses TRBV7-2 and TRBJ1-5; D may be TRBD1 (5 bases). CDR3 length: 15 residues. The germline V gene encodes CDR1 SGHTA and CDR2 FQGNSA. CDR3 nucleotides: TGTGCCGGCAGCCTAGTTGGGGGATTGCATCAGCCCCAGCATTTT. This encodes CAGSLVGGLHQPQHF.

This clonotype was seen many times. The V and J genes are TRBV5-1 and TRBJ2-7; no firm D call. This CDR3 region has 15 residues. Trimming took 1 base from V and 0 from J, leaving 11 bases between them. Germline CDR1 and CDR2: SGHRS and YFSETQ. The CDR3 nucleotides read TGCGCCAGCAGCTTGACCCCAGCTAGCTCCTACGAGCAGTACTTC. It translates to CASSLTPASSYEQYF.

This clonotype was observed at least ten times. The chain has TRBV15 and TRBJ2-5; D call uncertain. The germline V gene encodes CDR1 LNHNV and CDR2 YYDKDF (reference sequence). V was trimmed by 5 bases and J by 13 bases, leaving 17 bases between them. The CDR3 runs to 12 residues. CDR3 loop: CATSDLVRPPYF. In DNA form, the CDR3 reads TGTGCCACCAGCGACCTAGTTCGACCCCCGTACTTC. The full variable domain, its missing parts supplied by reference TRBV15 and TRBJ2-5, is DAMVIQNPRYQVTQFGKPVTLSCSQTLNHNVMYWYQQKSSQAPKLLFHYYDKDFNNEADTPDNFQSRRPNTSFCFLDIRSPGLGDTAMYLCATSDLVRPPYFGPGTRLLVL.

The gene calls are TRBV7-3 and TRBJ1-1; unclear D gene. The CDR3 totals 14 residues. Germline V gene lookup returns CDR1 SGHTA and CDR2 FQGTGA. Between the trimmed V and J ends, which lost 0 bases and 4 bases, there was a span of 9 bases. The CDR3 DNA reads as TGTGCCAGCAGCTTAACTGACGGAGTCACTGAAGCTTTCTTT. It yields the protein CASSLTDGVTEAFF.

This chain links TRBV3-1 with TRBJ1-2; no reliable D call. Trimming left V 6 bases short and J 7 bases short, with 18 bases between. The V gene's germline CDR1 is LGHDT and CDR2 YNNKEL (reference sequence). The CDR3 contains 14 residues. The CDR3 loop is CASSSDILGPGYTF. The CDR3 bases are TGTGCCAGCAGTTCAGACATCCTAGGGCCTGGCTACACCTTC. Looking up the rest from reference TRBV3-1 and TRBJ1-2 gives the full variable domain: DTAVSQTPKYLVTQMGNDKSIKCEQNLGHDTMYWYKQDSKKFLKIMFSYNNKELIINETVPNRFSPKSPDKAHLNLHINSLELGDSAVYFCASSSDILGPGYTFGSGTRLTVV.

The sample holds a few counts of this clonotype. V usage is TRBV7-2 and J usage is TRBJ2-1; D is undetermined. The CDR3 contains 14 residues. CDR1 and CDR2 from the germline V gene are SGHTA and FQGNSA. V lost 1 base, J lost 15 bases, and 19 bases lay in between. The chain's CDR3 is CASSLVSLGLPGFF. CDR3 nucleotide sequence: TGTGCCAGCAGCTTAGTTTCCCTAGGTCTTCCAGGGTTCTTC.

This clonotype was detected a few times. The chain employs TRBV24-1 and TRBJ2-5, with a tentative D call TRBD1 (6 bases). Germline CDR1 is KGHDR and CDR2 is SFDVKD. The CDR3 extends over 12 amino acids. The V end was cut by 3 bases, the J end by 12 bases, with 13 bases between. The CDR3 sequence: CATSDGTGSKYF. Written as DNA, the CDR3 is TGTGCCACCAGTGATGGAACAGGGTCGAAGTACTTC.

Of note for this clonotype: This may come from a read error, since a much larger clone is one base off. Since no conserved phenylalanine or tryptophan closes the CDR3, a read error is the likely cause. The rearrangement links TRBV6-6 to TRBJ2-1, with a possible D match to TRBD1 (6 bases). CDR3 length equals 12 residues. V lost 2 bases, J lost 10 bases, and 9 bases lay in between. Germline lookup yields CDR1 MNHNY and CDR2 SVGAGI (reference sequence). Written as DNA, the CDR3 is TGTGCCAGCAGTTACGATAGGGGGGAGCAGTTCTGC. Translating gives CASSYDRGEQFC.

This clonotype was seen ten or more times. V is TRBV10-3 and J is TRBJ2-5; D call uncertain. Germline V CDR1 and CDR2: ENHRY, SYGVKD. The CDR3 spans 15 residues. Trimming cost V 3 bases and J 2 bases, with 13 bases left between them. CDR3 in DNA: TGTGCCATCAGTGACCTGGCAGGCAGGCAAGAGACCCAGTACTTC. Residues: CAISDLAGRQETQYF.

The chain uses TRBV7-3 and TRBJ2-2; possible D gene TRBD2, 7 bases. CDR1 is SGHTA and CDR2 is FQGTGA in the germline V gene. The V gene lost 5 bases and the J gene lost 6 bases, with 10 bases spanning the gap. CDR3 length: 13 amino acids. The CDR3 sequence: CASSDGGPGELFF. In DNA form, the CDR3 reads TGTGCCAGCAGCGACGGGGGGCCCGGGGAGCTGTTTTTT.

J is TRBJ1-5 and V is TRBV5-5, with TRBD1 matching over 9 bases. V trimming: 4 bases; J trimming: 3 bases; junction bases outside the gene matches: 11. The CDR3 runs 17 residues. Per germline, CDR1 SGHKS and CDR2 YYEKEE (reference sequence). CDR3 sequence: CASSIGTGRGNNQPQHF. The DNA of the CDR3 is TGTGCCAGCAGCATTGGGACAGGGCGGGGGAACAATCAGCCCCAGCATTTT.

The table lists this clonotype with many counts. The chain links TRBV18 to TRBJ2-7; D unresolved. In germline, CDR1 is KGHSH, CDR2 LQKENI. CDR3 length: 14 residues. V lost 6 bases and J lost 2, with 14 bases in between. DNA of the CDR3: TGTGCCAGCTCCCCAAGGAACAGTGCCTACGAGCAGTACTTC. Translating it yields CASSPRNSAYEQYF.

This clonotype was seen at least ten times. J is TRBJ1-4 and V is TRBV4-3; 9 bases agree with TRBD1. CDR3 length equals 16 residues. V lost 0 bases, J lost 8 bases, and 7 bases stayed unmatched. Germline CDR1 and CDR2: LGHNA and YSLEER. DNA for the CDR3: TGCGCCAGCAGCCAAGATCTGACAGGGGGTGAAGAAAAACTGTTTTTT. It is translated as CASSQDLTGGEEKLFF.

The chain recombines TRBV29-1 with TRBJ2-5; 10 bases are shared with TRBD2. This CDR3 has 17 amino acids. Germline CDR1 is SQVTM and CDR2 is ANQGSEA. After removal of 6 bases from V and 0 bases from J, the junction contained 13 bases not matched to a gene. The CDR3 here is CSVKQSSGGRYQETQYF. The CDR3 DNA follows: TGCAGCGTCAAACAGTCTAGCGGGGGCCGGTACCAAGAGACCCAGTACTTC.

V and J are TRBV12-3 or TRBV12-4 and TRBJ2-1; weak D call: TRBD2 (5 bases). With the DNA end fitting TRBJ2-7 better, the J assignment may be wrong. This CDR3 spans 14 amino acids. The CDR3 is CASSLLDFYNEQYF. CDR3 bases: TGTGCCAGCAGTTTGTTGGACTTCTACAATGAGCAGTACTTC.

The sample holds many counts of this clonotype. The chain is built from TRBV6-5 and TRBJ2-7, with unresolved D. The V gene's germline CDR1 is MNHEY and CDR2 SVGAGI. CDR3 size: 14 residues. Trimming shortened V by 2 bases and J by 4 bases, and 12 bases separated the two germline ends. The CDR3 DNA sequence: TGTGCCAGCAGTTACGAGCGTTCGTCTTACGAGCAGTACTTC. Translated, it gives CASSYERSSYEQYF.

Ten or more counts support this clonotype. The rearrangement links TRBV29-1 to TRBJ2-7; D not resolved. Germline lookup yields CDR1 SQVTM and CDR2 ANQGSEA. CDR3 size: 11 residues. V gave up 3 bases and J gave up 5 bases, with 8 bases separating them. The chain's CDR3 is CSVDPGHEQYF. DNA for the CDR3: TGCAGCGTTGACCCAGGTCACGAGCAGTACTTC.

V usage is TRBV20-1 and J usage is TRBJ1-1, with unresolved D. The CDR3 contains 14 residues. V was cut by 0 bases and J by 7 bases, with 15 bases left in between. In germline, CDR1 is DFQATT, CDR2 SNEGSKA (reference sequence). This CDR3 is CSAREDTGPIEAFF. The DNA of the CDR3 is TGCAGTGCTAGAGAAGATACCGGACCGATTGAAGCTTTCTTT.

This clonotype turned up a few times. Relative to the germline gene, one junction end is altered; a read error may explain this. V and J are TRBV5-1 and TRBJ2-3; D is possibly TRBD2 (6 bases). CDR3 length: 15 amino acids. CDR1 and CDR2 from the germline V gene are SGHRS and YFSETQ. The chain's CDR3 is CTSSTDGRSTDTQYF. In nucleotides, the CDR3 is TGCACCAGCAGCACGGACGGGAGAAGCACAGATACGCAGTATTTT.

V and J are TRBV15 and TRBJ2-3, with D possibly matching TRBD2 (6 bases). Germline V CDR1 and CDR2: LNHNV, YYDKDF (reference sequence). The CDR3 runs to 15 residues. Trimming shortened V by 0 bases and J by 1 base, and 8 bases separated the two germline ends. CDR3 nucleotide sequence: TGTGCCACCAGCAGAGATGGAGGGGGCACAGATACGCAGTATTTT. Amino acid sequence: CATSRDGGGTDTQYF.

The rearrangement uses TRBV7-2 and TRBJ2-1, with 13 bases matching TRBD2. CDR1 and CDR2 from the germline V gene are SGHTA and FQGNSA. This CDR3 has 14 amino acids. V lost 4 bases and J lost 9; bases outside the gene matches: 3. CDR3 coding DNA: TGTGCCAGCAGCTCAGGACTAGCGGGGGCTGAGCAGTTCTTC. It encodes CASSSGLAGAEQFF.

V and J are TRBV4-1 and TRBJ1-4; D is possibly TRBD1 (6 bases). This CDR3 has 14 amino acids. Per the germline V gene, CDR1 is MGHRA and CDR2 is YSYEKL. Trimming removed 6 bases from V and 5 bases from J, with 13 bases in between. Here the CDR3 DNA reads TGCGCCAGCAGACAGGACAGATCAAATGAAAAACTGTTTTTT. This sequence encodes CASRQDRSNEKLFF.

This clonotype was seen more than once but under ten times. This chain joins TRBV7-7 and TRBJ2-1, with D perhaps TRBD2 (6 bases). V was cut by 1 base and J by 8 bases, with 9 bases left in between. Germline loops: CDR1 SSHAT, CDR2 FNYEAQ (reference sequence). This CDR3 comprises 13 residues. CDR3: CASSLGWGDEQFF. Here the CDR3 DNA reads TGTGCCAGCAGCTTAGGGTGGGGGGATGAGCAGTTCTTC. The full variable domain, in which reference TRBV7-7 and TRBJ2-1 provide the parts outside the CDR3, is GAGVSQSPRYKVTKRGQDVTLRCDPISSHATLYWYQQALGQGPEFLTYFNYEAQPDKSGLPSDRFSAERPEGSISTLTIQRTEQRDSAMYRCASSLGWGDEQFFGPGTRLTVL.

CDR3 region: CASSPGSRNEKLFF. The CDR3 DNA follows: TGTGCCAGCAGCCCAGGGTCTAGGAATGAAAAACTGTTTTTT. This rearrangement joins TRBV7-2 to TRBJ1-4, with a tentative D call TRBD1 (5 bases). The CDR3 spans 14 residues. The germline V and J ends were trimmed by 5 bases and 5 bases, with 12 bases remaining between them. The germline CDR1 and CDR2 sequences are SGHTA and FQGNSA. Full variable domain (rest looked up from reference TRBV7-2 and TRBJ1-4): GAGVSQSPSNKVTEKGKDVELRCDPISGHTALYWYRQSLGQGLEFLIYFQGNSAPDKSGLPSDRFSAERTGGSVSTLTIQRTQQEDSAVYLCASSPGSRNEKLFFGSGTQLSVL.

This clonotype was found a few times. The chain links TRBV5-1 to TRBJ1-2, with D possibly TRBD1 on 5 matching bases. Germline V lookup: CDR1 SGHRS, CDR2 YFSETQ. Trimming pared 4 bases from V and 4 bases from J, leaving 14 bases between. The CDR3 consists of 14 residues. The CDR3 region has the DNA TGCGCCAGCAGCCCCGACGGGAGGGGCTATGGCTACACCTTC. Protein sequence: CASSPDGRGYGYTF.

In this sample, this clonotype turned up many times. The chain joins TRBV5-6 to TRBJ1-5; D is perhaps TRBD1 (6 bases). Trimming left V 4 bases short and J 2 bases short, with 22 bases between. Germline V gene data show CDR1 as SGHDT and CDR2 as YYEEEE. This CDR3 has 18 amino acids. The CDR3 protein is CASSPSGTTWGGNQPQHF. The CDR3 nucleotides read TGTGCCAGCAGCCCTAGTGGGACAACATGGGGCGGCAATCAGCCCCAGCATTTT.

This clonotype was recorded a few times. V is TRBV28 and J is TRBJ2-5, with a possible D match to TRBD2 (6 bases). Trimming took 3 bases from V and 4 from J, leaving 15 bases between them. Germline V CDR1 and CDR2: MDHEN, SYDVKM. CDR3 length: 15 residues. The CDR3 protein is CASSFRGQGGETQYF. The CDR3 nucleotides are TGTGCCAGCAGTTTCCGCGGGCAGGGAGGAGAGACCCAGTACTTC.

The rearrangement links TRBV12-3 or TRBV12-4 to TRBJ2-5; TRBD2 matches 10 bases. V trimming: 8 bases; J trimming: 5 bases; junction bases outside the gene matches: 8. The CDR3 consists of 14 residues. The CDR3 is CASGRLAGVETQYF. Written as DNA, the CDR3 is TGTGCCAGCGGGAGGCTAGCGGGAGTCGAGACCCAGTACTTC.